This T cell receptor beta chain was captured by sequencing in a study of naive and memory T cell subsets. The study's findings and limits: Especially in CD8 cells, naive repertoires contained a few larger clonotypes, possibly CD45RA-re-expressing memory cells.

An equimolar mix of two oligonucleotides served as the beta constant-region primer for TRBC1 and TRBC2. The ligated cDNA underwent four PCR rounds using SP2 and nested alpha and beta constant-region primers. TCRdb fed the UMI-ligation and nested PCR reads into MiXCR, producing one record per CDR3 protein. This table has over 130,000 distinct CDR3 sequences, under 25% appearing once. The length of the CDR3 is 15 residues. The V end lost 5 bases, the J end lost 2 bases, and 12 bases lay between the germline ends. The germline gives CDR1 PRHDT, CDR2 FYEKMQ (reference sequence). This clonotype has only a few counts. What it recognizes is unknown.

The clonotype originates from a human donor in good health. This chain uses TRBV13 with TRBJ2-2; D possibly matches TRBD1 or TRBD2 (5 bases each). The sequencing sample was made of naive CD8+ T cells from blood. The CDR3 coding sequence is TGTGCCAGCAGCATCTGGGGGTCTAACACCGGGGAGCTGTTTTTT. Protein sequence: CASSIWGSNTGELFF. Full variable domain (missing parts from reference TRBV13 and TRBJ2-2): AAGVIQSPRHLIKEKRETATLKCYPIPRHDTVYWYQQGPGQDPQFLISFYEKMQSDKGSIPDRFSAQQFSDYHSELNMSSLELGDSALYFCASSIWGSNTGELFFGEGSRLTVL.